The 28 T cell receptor beta chains below were found in one sample sequenced in a study of T cells after yellow fever vaccination. MiXCR was run by TCRdb on the 5' RACE reads, yielding one entry per CDR3 protein. The sample consists of some 320,000 distinct CDR3 sequences, 3.5% to 4.5% of them appearing once. The specimen comprised PBMCs, sampled 15 days after the yellow fever booster vaccination. These receptors were collected from a man younger than 35 who received the YFV17D yellow fever vaccine.

This clonotype was found many times. The J gene is TRBJ2-5, the V gene TRBV7-2; unclear D gene. With 0 bases removed from V and 6 bases from J, the gap between germline ends came to 8 bases. Germline values: CDR1 SGHTA, CDR2 FQGNSA. The CDR3 extends over 13 amino acids. CDR3 DNA sequence: TGTGCCAGCAGCTTAGCTCTAGAGCAGACCCAGTACTTC. Translation: CASSLALEQTQYF. Full variable domain (outside the CDR3, taken from reference TRBV7-2 and TRBJ2-5): GAGVSQSPSNKVTEKGKDVELRCDPISGHTALYWYRQSLGQGLEFLIYFQGNSAPDKSGLPSDRFSAERTGGSVSTLTIQRTQQEDSAVYLCASSLALEQTQYFGPGTRLLVL.

This clonotype was observed at least ten times. This chain uses TRBV6-1 with TRBJ1-2; D unresolved. This CDR3 spans 13 amino acids. From germline, CDR1 is MNHNS and CDR2 SASEGT. V was shortened by 2 bases and J by 2 bases, with 6 bases between the two germline ends. CDR3 sequence reads: CASSENGNYGYTF. CDR3 coding DNA: TGTGCCAGCAGTGAAAACGGAAACTATGGCTACACCTTC.

This clonotype was observed a handful of times. The chain recombines TRBV6-5 with TRBJ1-6, with D perhaps matching TRBD1 (6 bases). The germline V and J ends were trimmed by 4 bases and 5 bases, with 15 bases remaining between them. The V gene's germline CDR1 is MNHEY and CDR2 SVGAGI. The CDR3 loop spans 16 amino acids. The CDR3 protein is CASSSTTGLDNSPLHF. In DNA form, the CDR3 reads TGTGCCAGCAGTTCGACGACAGGTTTGGATAATTCACCCCTCCACTTT.

The rearrangement joins TRBV12-3 or TRBV12-4 to TRBJ1-1; no firm D call. The CDR3 covers 17 residues. Trimming left V 1 base short and J 0 bases short, with 15 bases between. DNA of the CDR3: TGTGCCAGCAGTTTAGGCGTTTCGAGGAGGGTGAACACTGAAGCTTTCTTT. Its translation: CASSLGVSRRVNTEAFF.

In this sample, this clonotype turned up a few times. V gene TRBV3-1 combines with J gene TRBJ1-1; D is possibly TRBD1 (6 bases). The CDR3 spans 15 residues. The V end lost 4 bases, the J end lost 11 bases, and 23 bases lay between the germline ends. Germline values: CDR1 LGHDT, CDR2 YNNKEL (reference sequence). CDR3 sequence (DNA): TGTGCCAGCAGCCCGCTGGGGCAGGGGCTTCCCGAGGCTTTCTTT. Encoded protein: CASSPLGQGLPEAFF.

This clonotype was recorded many times. The V and J genes are TRBV7-6 and TRBJ2-7; no clear D. V lost 2 bases and J lost 5, with 7 bases in between. In germline, CDR1 is SGHVS, CDR2 FNYEAQ. The CDR3 runs 12 residues. CDR3 sequence: CASSLLDDEQYF. The CDR3 nucleotides are TGTGCCAGCAGCTTACTGGACGACGAGCAGTACTTC.

This chain connects TRBV5-6 to TRBJ1-1; no definite D call. This CDR3 spans 15 amino acids. Germline CDR1 is SGHDT and CDR2 is YYEEEE. The ends were cut back, 4 bases at V and 0 bases at J, with 13 bases in the middle. CDR3 residues: CASSLPGSLNTEAFF. CDR3 nucleotides: TGTGCCAGCAGCCTCCCGGGGTCGCTGAACACTGAAGCTTTCTTT.

The chain carries TRBV6-6 and TRBJ1-2, with D unclear. The CDR3 covers 12 residues. V lost 3 bases and J lost 6, with 8 bases in between. Germline V gives CDR1 MNHNY, CDR2 SVGAGI (reference sequence). The CDR3 DNA follows: TGTGCCAGCAGTTATCGCGAGGATGGCTACACCTTC. Its protein is CASSYREDGYTF.

This clonotype was seen at least ten times. The chain combines TRBV27 with TRBJ1-1; D unresolved. Looked up from germline, CDR1 is MNHEY and CDR2 is SMNVEV (reference sequence). With 2 bases removed from V and 4 bases from J, the gap between germline ends came to 11 bases. The CDR3 covers 14 residues. CDR3 sequence (DNA): TGTGCCAGCAGTTTAAGGAGCCGGGGCACTGAAGCTTTCTTT. This sequence encodes CASSLRSRGTEAFF.

The table lists this clonotype with a few counts. This sequence joins TRBV7-3 and TRBJ2-1; D may be TRBD1 (6 bases). V lost 1 base, J lost 7 bases, and 23 bases lay in between. CDR1 and CDR2 from the germline V gene are SGHTA and FQGTGA. The CDR3 is 18 residues long. The CDR3: CASSLMGAATASGNEQFF. CDR3 sequence (DNA): TGTGCCAGCAGCTTAATGGGGGCTGCGACAGCTAGTGGGAATGAGCAGTTCTTC.

This clonotype was counted between two and nine times. The CDR3 DNA is TGCGCCAGCAGCCCCGGGGCAGGGCCTACCTACTTGAACACTGAAGCTTTCTTT. Translated: CASSPGAGPTYLNTEAFF. This rearrangement joins TRBV5-1 to TRBJ1-1, with TRBD1 as a possible D gene (5 bases). The CDR3 runs to 18 residues. From germline, CDR1 is SGHRS and CDR2 YFSETQ. Trimming removed 4 bases from V and 0 bases from J, with 22 bases in between.

Many counts were recorded for this clonotype. The chain combines TRBV6-6 with TRBJ1-4, with D hard to call. The CDR3 runs to 14 residues. Germline-derived CDR1 and CDR2 are MNHNY and SVGAGI (reference sequence). The V and J ends lost 4 bases and 3 bases respectively, with 9 bases between them. Written as DNA, the CDR3 is TGTGCCAGCAGTTCCTTTCGGGCTAATGAAAAACTGTTTTTT. Translating it yields CASSSFRANEKLFF.

This clonotype has at least ten counts. The chain has TRBV15 and TRBJ2-1, with D perhaps TRBD1 (6 bases). Trimming stripped 0 bases from V and 9 bases from J, with 9 bases between. The CDR3 is made up of 13 amino acids. From germline, CDR1 is LNHNV and CDR2 YYDKDF (reference sequence). Here the CDR3 reads CATSRDLGAEQFF. Here the CDR3 DNA reads TGTGCCACCAGCAGAGATCTGGGGGCTGAGCAGTTCTTC.

Only a few counts were recorded for this clonotype. CDR3 loop: CASRLYWAGGLEQFF. CDR3 DNA: TGTGCCAGCAGGCTTTATTGGGCAGGGGGCCTTGAGCAGTTCTTC. The chain employs TRBV6-9 and TRBJ2-1, with 8 bases fitting TRBD1. The CDR3 totals 15 residues. The V segment lost 6 bases and the J segment 9 bases; nucleotides outside the gene matches: 13. Germline CDR1 is MNHGY and CDR2 is SVAAGI.

This clonotype was detected only a few times. The V call is TRBV12-3 or TRBV12-4, the J call TRBJ2-7; D is undetermined. The V and J ends lost 3 bases and 4 bases respectively, with 10 bases between them. The CDR3 sequence is 13 residues long. CDR3 sequence reads: CASSLAQFYEQYF. The CDR3 nucleotides are TGTGCCAGCAGTTTGGCACAATTTTACGAGCAGTACTTC.

This chain uses TRBV27 with TRBJ2-3, with TRBD2 identical over 8 bases. This CDR3 is built from 16 residues. Trimming removed 5 bases from V and 3 bases from J; junction bases left unmatched: 10. Looked up from germline, CDR1 is MNHEY and CDR2 is SMNVEV (reference sequence). This CDR3 reads CASSPTVRGVTDTQYF. The CDR3 coding sequence is TGTGCCAGCAGTCCGACTGTGCGGGGGGTAACAGATACGCAGTATTTT.

This clonotype was counted ten times or more. V and J are TRBV5-1 and TRBJ2-1; 8 positions match TRBD2. This CDR3 has 14 residues. Germline V gene data show CDR1 as SGHRS and CDR2 as YFSETQ. V shed 7 bases and J 2 bases; nucleotides not matched to a gene: 5. In DNA, the CDR3 is TGCGCCAGCCGGTCGCGGGGGGCCTACAATGAGCAGTTCTTC. Its protein product is CASRSRGAYNEQFF.

This clonotype was detected ten times or more. The chain links TRBV4-3 to TRBJ2-3; a possible D gene is TRBD1 (5 bases). CDR3 length equals 15 residues. Looked up from germline, CDR1 is LGHNA and CDR2 is YSLEER. Trimming stripped 3 bases from V and 2 bases from J, with 12 bases between. DNA for the CDR3: TGCGCCAGCAGCCACCTCCAGGGCCCCACAGATACGCAGTATTTT. Its translation: CASSHLQGPTDTQYF.

This clonotype was detected a few times. CDR3 coding DNA: TGTGCCAGCAGTACCCCTCGGGCGGGGGCAGAAGAGACCCAGTACTTC. It translates to CASSTPRAGAEETQYF. V usage is TRBV6-5 and J usage is TRBJ2-5; maybe TRBD2 (7 bases). The CDR3 totals 16 residues. Germline lookup yields CDR1 MNHEY and CDR2 SVGAGI. The V end was cut by 5 bases, the J end by 3 bases, with 19 bases between.

This clonotype has a single count. The rearrangement joins TRBV29-1 to TRBJ2-7; D unclear. The CDR3 is 11 amino acids. In germline, CDR1 is SQVTM, CDR2 ANQGSEA. Trimming left V 7 bases short and J 2 bases short, with 9 bases between. The CDR3 spells CSAGSTYEQYF. The CDR3 DNA is TGCAGCGCAGGTTCTACCTACGAGCAGTACTTC.

This clonotype was seen ten or more times. This chain connects TRBV7-6 to TRBJ2-7; 8 bases fit TRBD1. Trimming took 2 bases from V and 5 from J; bases not matched to a gene: 8. The germline V gene encodes CDR1 SGHVS and CDR2 FNYEAQ. This CDR3 region has 15 residues. CDR3 sequence (DNA): TGTGCCAGCAGCTTATTGGGGCAGGGGGCCCACGAGCAGTACTTC. Translated, it gives CASSLLGQGAHEQYF.

This clonotype showed up many times. The CDR3: CASEGGPTGYTF. CDR3 nucleotide sequence: TGTGCCAGCGAGGGCGGCCCAACCGGCTACACCTTC. This chain links TRBV2 with TRBJ1-2; D is unresolved. The length of the CDR3 is 12 residues. V shed 8 bases and J shed 8 bases, with 15 bases lying between them. Germline CDR1 is SNHLY and CDR2 is FYNNEI. The whole variable domain, remainder taken from reference TRBV2 and TRBJ1-2, is EPEVTQTPSHQVTQMGQEVILRCVPISNHLYFYWYRQILGQKVEFLVSFYNNEISEKSEIFDDQFSVERPDGSNFTLKIRSTKLEDSAMYFCASEGGPTGYTFGSGTRLTVV.

This clonotype was detected many times. V and J are TRBV29-1 and TRBJ2-7; D may match TRBD1 or TRBD2 (5 bases each). V was trimmed by 7 bases and J by 6 bases, leaving 16 bases between them. Germline CDR1 reads SQVTM; CDR2 reads ANQGSEA. The CDR3 is made up of 12 amino acids. CDR3 DNA: TGCAGCGCCTCAGGCCCGGGGCGCGAGCAGTACGTC. Translated, it gives CSASGPGREQYV.

The chain couples TRBV5-1 to TRBJ2-6; 7 bases agree with TRBD1. V lost 8 bases to trimming and J lost 2 bases; unmatched junction nucleotides: 4. This CDR3 has 14 amino acids. The germline V gene encodes CDR1 SGHRS and CDR2 YFSETQ. DNA of the CDR3: TGCGCCAGTAAGACAGGGACTGGGGCCAACGTCCTGACTTTC. Amino acid sequence: CASKTGTGANVLTF.

At least ten counts were recorded for this clonotype. CDR3: CASSTESYEQYV. The DNA for the CDR3 is TGTGCCAGCAGTACGGAATCCTACGAGCAGTACGTC. This rearrangement joins TRBV28 to TRBJ2-7; D not resolved. V dropped 5 bases and J dropped 1 base, with 6 bases sitting between them. This CDR3 has 12 amino acids. The germline V gene encodes CDR1 MDHEN and CDR2 SYDVKM.

This clonotype occurred many times. The V gene is TRBV6-5, the J gene TRBJ1-1; D gene unclear. The CDR3 runs to 13 residues. From germline, CDR1 is MNHEY and CDR2 SVGAGI. V was pared by 6 bases and J by 1 base, with 9 bases between. CDR3 nucleotide sequence: TGTGCCAGCAGGCCCGGATCGAACACTGAAGCTTTCTTT. Protein sequence: CASRPGSNTEAFF.

There are many counts of this clonotype. The chain recombines TRBV11-2 with TRBJ2-2; the D is unclear. CDR3 length: 16 amino acids. Germline V gene data show CDR1 as SGHAT and CDR2 as FQNNGV. Trimming left V 2 bases short and J 2 bases short, with 12 bases between. The CDR3: CASSLPGGTNTGELFF. Written as DNA, the CDR3 is TGTGCCAGCAGCTTACCAGGCGGCACAAACACCGGGGAGCTGTTTTTT.

The J gene is TRBJ2-3, the V gene TRBV7-2, with TRBD2 matching over 15 bases. There are 16 residues in the CDR3. Germline trimming cut 4 bases from V and 4 bases from J; bases unmatched to any gene: 3. Germline CDR1 is SGHTA and CDR2 is FQGNSA. This CDR3 reads CASSSWTSGGADTQYF. The CDR3 DNA follows: TGTGCCAGCAGCTCATGGACTAGCGGGGGGGCAGATACGCAGTATTTT. Combining the CDR3 with reference TRBV7-2 and TRBJ2-3 gives the whole variable domain GAGVSQSPSNKVTEKGKDVELRCDPISGHTALYWYRQSLGQGLEFLIYFQGNSAPDKSGLPSDRFSAERTGGSVSTLTIQRTQQEDSAVYLCASSSWTSGGADTQYFGPGTRLTVL.